This T cell receptor beta chain was sequenced in a study of blood T cell repertoires in COVID-19 (dated by TCRdb to 2018 to 2020). The study in broad terms: Collaborator samples came from the United States, Italy and Spain and covered acute and convalescent phases of COVID-19. The material from the prospective study consisted of cDNA or gDNA derived from T cells, B-cell-depleted T cells, or PBMCs. HLA class I and class II types, where available, came from metadata supplied by the sample provider rather than from assay-based typing. A de-identified subject ID, COVID-19 status, age in years and sex were almost always included in the sample metadata. The samples were drawn from two sources: the first 160 participants of the ongoing ImmuneRACE study, and about 1,300 subjects contributed by 6 global collaborators. Subjects who had been exposed to COVID-19, were actively infected with it, or had recovered from it provided the deeply sampled blood TCRbeta repertoires that made up the dataset. The repertoires were released in a freely available public database meant as a resource for research on the immune response to SARS-CoV-2.

The CDR3, from cysteine to phenylalanine, totals 17 residues. Only the CDR3 part of the read is kept: 51 bases, read in frame from the first base. Germline trimming: 0 bases from V, 2 bases from J; junction bases outside gene matches: 7. The germline V gene (reference sequence) provides CDR1 LGHDT and CDR2 YNNKEL. TCRbeta CDR3 regions were amplified from genomic DNA by means of the immunoSEQ Assay, a bias-controlled multiplex PCR. In the original analysis: The number of nucleated cells in each sample was estimated by amplification of reference gene primers within the assay. To quantify the absolute abundance of each unique TCRbeta CDR3 rearrangement, sequence reads were collapsed and filtered. Productive Simpson clonality was computed per sample as the square root of Simpson's diversity index over productive rearrangements. TCRdb limited this immuneACCESS table to in-frame rearrangements with V and J called. A share of clones is missing; checked studies link under half to unresolved V genes, and the rest is unexplained. V, J and clone size derive from that table, while D and trimming were established from the DNA sequence. For this sample the table gives about 280,000 clones, of which 86% were detected only once. About 8.6% of the sample rests with the top ten.

This clone is a singleton in its sample. Its binding antigen is unknown. No base quality values were provided; no much bigger clone lies one nucleotide off. Each collaborating institution followed its own protocols to collect whole blood in K2EDTA tubes. For TCRbeta analysis, collaborator samples were shipped as frozen whole blood, as isolated PBMCs, or as DNA extracted from either sample type. What the authors observed across the whole study: How much clinical and demographic metadata was included differed by source and by participant, and the metadata was provided uncurated.

The TCR sequence derives from a man aged 35-49 years with active or convalescent COVID-19. Sample: peripheral blood. The sequence links TRBV3-1 (or the pseudogene TRBV3-2) to TRBJ2-3, with 8 bases in between that match TRBD2. The DNA sequence follows: TGTGCCAGCAGCCAAGATGGGGCGGGAGGCCCCACAGATACGCAGTATTTT. This translates into CASSQDGAGGPTDTQYF.